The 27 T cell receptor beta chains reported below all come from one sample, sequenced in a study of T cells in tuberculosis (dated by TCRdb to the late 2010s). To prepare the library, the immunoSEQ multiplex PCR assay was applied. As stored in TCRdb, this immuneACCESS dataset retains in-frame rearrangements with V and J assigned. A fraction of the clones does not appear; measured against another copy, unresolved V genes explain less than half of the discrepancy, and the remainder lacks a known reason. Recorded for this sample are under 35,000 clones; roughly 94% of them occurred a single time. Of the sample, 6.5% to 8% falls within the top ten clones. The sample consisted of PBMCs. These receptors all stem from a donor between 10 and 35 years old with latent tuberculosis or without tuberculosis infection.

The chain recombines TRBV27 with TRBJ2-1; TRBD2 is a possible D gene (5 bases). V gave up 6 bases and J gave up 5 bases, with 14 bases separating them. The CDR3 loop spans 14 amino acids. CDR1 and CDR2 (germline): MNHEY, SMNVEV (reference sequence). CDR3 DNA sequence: TGTGCCAGCAGCCTATCACGGCGGGACAATGAGCAGTTCTTC. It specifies CASSLSRRDNEQFF.

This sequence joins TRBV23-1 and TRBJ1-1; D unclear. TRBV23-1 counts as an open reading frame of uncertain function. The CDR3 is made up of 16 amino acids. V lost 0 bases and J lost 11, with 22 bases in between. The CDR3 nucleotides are TGCGCCAGCAGTCAATCCCCGTATAGCGTTAATCCGGGGGCTTTCTTT. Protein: CASSQSPYSVNPGAFF.

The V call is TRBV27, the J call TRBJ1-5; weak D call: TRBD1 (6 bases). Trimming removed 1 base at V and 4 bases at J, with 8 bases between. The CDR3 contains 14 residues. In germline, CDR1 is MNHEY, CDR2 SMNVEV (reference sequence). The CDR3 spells CASSLFRGNQPQHF. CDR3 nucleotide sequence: TGTGCCAGCAGTTTATTTAGGGGGAATCAGCCCCAGCATTTT.

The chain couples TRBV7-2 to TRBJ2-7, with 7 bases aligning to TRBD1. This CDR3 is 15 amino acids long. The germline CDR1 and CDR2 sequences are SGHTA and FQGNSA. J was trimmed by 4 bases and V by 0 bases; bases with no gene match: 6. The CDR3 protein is CASSLAKGQPYEQYF. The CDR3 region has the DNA TGTGCCAGCAGCTTAGCCAAGGGACAGCCGTACGAGCAGTACTTC.

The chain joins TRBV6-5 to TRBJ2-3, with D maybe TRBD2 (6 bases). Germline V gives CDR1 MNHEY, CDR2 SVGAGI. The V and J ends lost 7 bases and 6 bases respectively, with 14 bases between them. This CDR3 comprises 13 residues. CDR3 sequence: CASTAPGGDTQYF. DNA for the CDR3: TGTGCCAGCACAGCCCCTGGGGGGGATACGCAGTATTTT.

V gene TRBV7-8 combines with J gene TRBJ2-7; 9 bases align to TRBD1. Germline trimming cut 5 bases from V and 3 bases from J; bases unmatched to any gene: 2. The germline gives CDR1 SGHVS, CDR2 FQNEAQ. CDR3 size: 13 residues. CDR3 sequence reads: CASSRDRDYEQYF. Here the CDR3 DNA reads TGTGCCAGCAGCCGGGACAGGGACTACGAGCAGTACTTC.

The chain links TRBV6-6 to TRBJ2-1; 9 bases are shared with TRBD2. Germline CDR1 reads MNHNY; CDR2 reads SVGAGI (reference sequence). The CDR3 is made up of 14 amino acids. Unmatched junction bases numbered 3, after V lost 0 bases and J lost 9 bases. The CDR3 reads CASSYSSGRLEQFF. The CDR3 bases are TGTGCCAGCAGTTACTCGAGCGGGAGGCTTGAGCAGTTCTTC.

The CDR3 here is CAIKGGQSQETQYF. The DNA of the CDR3 is TGTGCCATAAAGGGGGGACAGTCCCAAGAGACCCAGTACTTC. J is TRBJ2-5 and V is TRBV10-3; D perhaps matches TRBD1 (7 bases). The germline V gene has CDR1 ENHRY and CDR2 SYGVKD. The ends were cut back, 9 bases at V and 1 base at J, with 15 bases in the middle. CDR3 length: 14 residues.

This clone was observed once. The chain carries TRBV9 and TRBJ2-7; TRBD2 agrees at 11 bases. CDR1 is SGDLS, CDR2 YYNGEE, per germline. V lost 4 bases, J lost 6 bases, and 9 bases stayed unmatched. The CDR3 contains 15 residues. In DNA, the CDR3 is TGTGCCAGCAGCCCTAACCCTAGCGGGAGGAGCGAGCAGTACTTC. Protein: CASSPNPSGRSEQYF. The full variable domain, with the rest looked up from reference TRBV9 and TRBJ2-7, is DSGVTQTPKHLITATGQRVTLRCSPRSGDLSVYWYQQSLDQGLQFLIQYYNGEERAKGNILERFSAQQFPDLHSELNLSSLELGDSALYFCASSPNPSGRSEQYFGPGTRLTVT.

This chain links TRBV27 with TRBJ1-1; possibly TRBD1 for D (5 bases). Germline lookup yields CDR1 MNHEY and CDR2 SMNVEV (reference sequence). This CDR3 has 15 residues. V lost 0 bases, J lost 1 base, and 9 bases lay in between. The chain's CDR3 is CASSLSTGGNTEAFF. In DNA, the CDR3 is TGTGCCAGCAGTTTATCTACGGGGGGGAACACTGAAGCTTTCTTT.

The CDR3 DNA sequence: TGTGCTAGTGGTTTGGTACTGGGACAGGGGGCCTACGAGCAGTACTTC. Translating gives CASGLVLGQGAYEQYF. J is TRBJ2-7 and V is TRBV12-5; 11 positions match TRBD1. V trimming: 0 bases; J trimming: 2 bases; junction bases outside the gene matches: 3. The germline CDR1 and CDR2 sequences are LGHNT and FRNRAP. This CDR3 spans 16 amino acids.

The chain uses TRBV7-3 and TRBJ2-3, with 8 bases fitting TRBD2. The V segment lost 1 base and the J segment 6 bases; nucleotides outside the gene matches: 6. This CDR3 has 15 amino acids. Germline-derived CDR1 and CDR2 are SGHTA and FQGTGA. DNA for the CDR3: TGTGCCAGCAGCTTAAGCGGCGGGGGGCTCGATACGCAGTATTTT. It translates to CASSLSGGGLDTQYF.

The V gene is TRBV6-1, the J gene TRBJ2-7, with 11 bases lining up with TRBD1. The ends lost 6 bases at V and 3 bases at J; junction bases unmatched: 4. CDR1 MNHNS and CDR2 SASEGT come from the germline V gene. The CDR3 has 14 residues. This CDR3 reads CASSRGQGGYEQYF. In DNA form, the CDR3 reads TGTGCCAGCAGCCGGGGACAGGGGGGCTACGAGCAGTACTTC.

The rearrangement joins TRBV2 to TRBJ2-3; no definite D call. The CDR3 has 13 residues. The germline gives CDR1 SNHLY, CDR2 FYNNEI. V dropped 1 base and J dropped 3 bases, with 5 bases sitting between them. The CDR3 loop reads CASSEGATDTQYF. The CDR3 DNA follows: TGTGCCAGCAGTGAAGGAGCGACAGATACGCAGTATTTT. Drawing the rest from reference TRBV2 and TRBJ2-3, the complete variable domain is EPEVTQTPSHQVTQMGQEVILRCVPISNHLYFYWYRQILGQKVEFLVSFYNNEISEKSEIFDDQFSVERPDGSNFTLKIRSTKLEDSAMYFCASSEGATDTQYFGPGTRLTVL.

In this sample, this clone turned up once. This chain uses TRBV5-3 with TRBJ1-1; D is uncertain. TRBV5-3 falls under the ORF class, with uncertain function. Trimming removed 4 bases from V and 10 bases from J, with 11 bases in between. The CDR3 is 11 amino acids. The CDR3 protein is CARSAALGAFF. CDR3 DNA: TGTGCCAGAAGCGCGGCCCTTGGAGCTTTCTTT.

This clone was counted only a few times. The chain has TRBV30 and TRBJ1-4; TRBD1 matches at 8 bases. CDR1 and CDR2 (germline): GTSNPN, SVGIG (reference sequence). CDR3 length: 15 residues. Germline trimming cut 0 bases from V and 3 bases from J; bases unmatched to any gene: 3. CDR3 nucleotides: TGTGCCTGGAGTGTAGGACAGGGCTCTAATGAAAAACTGTTTTTT. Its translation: CAWSVGQGSNEKLFF.

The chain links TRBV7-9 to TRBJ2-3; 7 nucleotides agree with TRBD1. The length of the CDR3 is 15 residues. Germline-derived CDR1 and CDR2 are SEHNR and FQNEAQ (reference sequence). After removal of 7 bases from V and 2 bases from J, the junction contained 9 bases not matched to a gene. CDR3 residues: CASTIRQGNTDTQYF. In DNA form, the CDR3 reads TGTGCCAGCACCATAAGACAGGGAAACACAGATACGCAGTATTTT.

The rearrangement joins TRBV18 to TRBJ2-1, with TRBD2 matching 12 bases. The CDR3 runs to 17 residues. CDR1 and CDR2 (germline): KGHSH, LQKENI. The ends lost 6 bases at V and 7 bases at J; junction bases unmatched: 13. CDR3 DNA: TGTGCCAGCTCCCTACGACTAGCGGGAGAGGGGACAAATGAGCAGTTCTTC. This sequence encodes CASSLRLAGEGTNEQFF. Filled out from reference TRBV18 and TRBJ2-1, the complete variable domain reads NAGVMQNPRHLVRRRGQEARLRCSPMKGHSHVYWYRQLPEEGLKFMVYLQKENIIDESGMPKERFSAEFPKEGPSILRIQQVVRGDSAAYFCASSLRLAGEGTNEQFFGPGTRLTVL.

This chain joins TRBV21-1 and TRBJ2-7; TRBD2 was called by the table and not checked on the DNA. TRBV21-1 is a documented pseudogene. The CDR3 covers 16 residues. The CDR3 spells CASSKLTGTSGSEQYF. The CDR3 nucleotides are TGTGCCAGCAGCAAGCTGACCGGGACTAGCGGGAGTGAGCAGTACTTC.

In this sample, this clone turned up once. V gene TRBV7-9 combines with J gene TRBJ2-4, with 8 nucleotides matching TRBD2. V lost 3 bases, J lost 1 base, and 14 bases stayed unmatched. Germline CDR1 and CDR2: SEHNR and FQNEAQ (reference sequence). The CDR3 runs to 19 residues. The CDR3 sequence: CASSLAGSGRTGAKNIQYF. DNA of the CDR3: TGTGCCAGCAGCTTGGCGGGGAGCGGGAGAACAGGGGCCAAAAACATTCAGTACTTC.

As DNA, the CDR3 is TGTGCCAGCAGCTTAGAGATGAGCGGGAGCCCCTACGAGCAGTACTTC. Protein: CASSLEMSGSPYEQYF. This chain links TRBV7-9 with TRBJ2-7; 8 nucleotides line up with TRBD2. There are 16 residues in the CDR3. Germline values: CDR1 SEHNR, CDR2 FQNEAQ (reference sequence). The V segment lost 1 base and the J segment 2 bases; nucleotides outside the gene matches: 7.

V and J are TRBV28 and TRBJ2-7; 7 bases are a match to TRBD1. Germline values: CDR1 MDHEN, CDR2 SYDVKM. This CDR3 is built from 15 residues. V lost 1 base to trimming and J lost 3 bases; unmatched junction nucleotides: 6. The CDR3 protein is CASSLSDRERYEQYF. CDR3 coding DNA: TGTGCCAGCAGTTTATCCGACAGGGAACGCTACGAGCAGTACTTC. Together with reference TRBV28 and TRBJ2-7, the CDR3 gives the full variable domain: DVKVTQSSRYLVKRTGEKVFLECVQDMDHENMFWYRQDPGLGLRLIYFSYDVKMKEKGDIPEGYSVSREKKERFSLILESASTNQTSMYLCASSLSDRERYEQYFGPGTRLTVT.

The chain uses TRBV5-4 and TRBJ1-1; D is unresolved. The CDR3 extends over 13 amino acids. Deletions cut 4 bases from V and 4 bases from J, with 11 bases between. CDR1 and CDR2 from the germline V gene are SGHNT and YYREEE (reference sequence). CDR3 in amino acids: CASSRDESTEAFF. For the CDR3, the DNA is TGTGCCAGCAGCCGAGATGAAAGCACTGAAGCTTTCTTT.

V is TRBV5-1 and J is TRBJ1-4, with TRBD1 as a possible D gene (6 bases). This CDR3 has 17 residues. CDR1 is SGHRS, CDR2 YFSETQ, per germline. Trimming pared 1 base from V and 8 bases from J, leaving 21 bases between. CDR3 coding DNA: TGCGCCAGCAGCTTGACGGCCCACAGGGCCCTGGGGGAAAAACTGTTTTTT. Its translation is CASSLTAHRALGEKLFF.

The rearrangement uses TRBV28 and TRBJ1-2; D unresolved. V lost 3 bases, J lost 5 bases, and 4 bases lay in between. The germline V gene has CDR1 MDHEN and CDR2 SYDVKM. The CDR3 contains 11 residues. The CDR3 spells CASSFGYGYTF. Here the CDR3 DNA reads TGTGCCAGCAGTTTCGGGTATGGCTACACCTTC.

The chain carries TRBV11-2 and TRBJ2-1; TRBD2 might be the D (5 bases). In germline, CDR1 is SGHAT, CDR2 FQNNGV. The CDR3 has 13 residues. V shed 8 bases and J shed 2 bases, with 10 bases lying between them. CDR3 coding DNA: TGTGCCAGCGGAGAGCGGACCTACAATGAGCAGTTCTTC. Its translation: CASGERTYNEQFF.

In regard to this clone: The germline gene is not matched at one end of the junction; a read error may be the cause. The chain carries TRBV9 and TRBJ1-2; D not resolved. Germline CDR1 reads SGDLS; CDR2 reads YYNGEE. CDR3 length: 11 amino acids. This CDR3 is CASSPNNRDDF. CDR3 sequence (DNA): TGTGCCAGCAGCCCCAATAACCGGGATGACTTC.